A few counts support the clone carrying this TCR beta chain. This sample stems from a study of T cell repertoires in ileal Crohn's disease. Trimming cost V 1 base and J 2 bases, with 8 bases left between them. Per the germline V gene, CDR1 is SGHTA and CDR2 is FQGTGA. The CDR3 sequence is 15 residues long. The repertoire was sequenced with immunoSEQ multiplex PCR; TCRdb's copy has only in-frame clones and lacks some. The sample lists about 14,000 clones; around 78% were seen once. This TCR derives from an adult with Crohn's disease. Input material: ileal tissue. The chain has TRBV7-3 and TRBJ2-2; TRBD2 might be the D (6 bases). CDR3 sequence (DNA): TGTGCCAGCAGCTTAAGCGGGGAAAACACCGGGGAGCTGTTTTTT. It is translated as CASSLSGENTGELFF.